Listed below are T cell receptor beta chains from one sample, sequenced in a study of blood T cell repertoires in COVID-19. Some clones are missing from TCRdb's copy, which holds only in-frame ones; the method was immunoSEQ multiplex PCR. The sample holds 220,000 or so clones, around 87% seen once. The sample consisted of peripheral blood. Every receptor here comes from a woman aged 45-59 years with COVID-19, enrolled during active disease. The CDR3 runs from the conserved cysteine through the conserved F or W. D genes are given only for firm matches. The size of a clone is reported for some rows only, either as once, few or many, or as a class for expanded clones.

v_call: TRBV7-8; cdr3_length: 14; d_call: TRBD1; clone_size: few; j_call: TRBJ1-2; cdr3_nt: TGTGCCAGCAGCCCGCGGGACAGGGGTCTGCGTTACACCTTC; cdr3_aa: CASSPRDRGLRYTF
v_call: TRBV19; cdr3_length: 14; d_call: TRBD2; clone_size: -; j_call: TRBJ2-1; cdr3_nt: TGTGCCAGTAGTATAGACCGCCCAGCGGGGCGGCAGTTCTTC; cdr3_aa: CASSIDRPAGRQFF
v_call: TRBV21-1; cdr3_length: 13; d_call: -; clone_size: -; j_call: TRBJ1-6; cdr3_nt: TGTGCCAGCAGCACCGAGAATAATTCACCCCTCCACTTT; cdr3_aa: CASSTENNSPLHF
v_call: TRBV11-2; cdr3_length: 12; d_call: -; clone_size: -; j_call: TRBJ2-7; cdr3_nt: TGTGCCAGCAGCACTCGGTCCTACGAGCAGTACTTC; cdr3_aa: CASSTRSYEQYF
v_call: TRBV7-2; cdr3_length: 18; d_call: -; clone_size: -; j_call: TRBJ2-1; cdr3_nt: TGTGCCAGCAGCTTAGGGCCCCGGCTAGCGCTATCCTACAATGAGCAGTTCTTC; cdr3_aa: CASSLGPRLALSYNEQFF
v_call: TRBV20-1; cdr3_length: 17; d_call: TRBD2; clone_size: -; j_call: TRBJ2-3; cdr3_nt: TGCAGTGCTAGTAGGCTAGCGGGGGGGGGCGCGGCAGATACGCAGTATTTT; cdr3_aa: CSASRLAGGGAADTQYF
v_call: TRBV9; cdr3_length: 13; d_call: -; clone_size: -; j_call: TRBJ1-1; cdr3_nt: TGTGCCAGCAGCGTAGATTTACTAACTGAAGCTTTCTTT; cdr3_aa: CASSVDLLTEAFF
v_call: TRBV30; cdr3_length: 14; d_call: TRBD1; clone_size: -; j_call: TRBJ2-7; cdr3_nt: TGTGCCTGGAGTCCGACAGGGCAGGCCTACGAGCAGTACTTC; cdr3_aa: CAWSPTGQAYEQYF
v_call: TRBV6-5; cdr3_length: 15; d_call: -; clone_size: -; j_call: TRBJ2-2; cdr3_nt: TGTGCCAGCAGTTACGGCCGGACAGTCGGGGGGGAGCTGTTTTTT; cdr3_aa: CASSYGRTVGGELFF
v_call: TRBV7-2; cdr3_length: 12; d_call: -; clone_size: once; j_call: TRBJ2-7; cdr3_nt: TGTGCCAGCAGCTTAGGAGCTTACGAGCAGTACTTC; cdr3_aa: CASSLGAYEQYF
v_call: TRBV30; cdr3_length: 19; d_call: TRBD1; clone_size: -; j_call: TRBJ1-5; cdr3_nt: TGTGCCTGGAGTCCGGACCCGGGACAGGGGGTTTATAGCAATCAGCCCCAGCATTTT; cdr3_aa: CAWSPDPGQGVYSNQPQHF
v_call: TRBV7-6; cdr3_length: 16; d_call: -; clone_size: -; j_call: TRBJ1-4; cdr3_nt: TGTGCCAGCAGCTTAGAGAGCGACCGGGGAGGGGAAAAACTGTTTTTT; cdr3_aa: CASSLESDRGGEKLFF
v_call: TRBV19; cdr3_length: 12; d_call: -; clone_size: -; j_call: TRBJ2-2; cdr3_nt: TGTGCCAGTATCATGGACAGCGGGGAGCTGTTTTTT; cdr3_aa: CASIMDSGELFF
v_call: TRBV7-6; cdr3_length: 11; d_call: -; clone_size: -; j_call: TRBJ1-2; cdr3_nt: TGTGCCCATGGAGGGGCCTATGGCTACACCTTC; cdr3_aa: CAHGGAYGYTF
v_call: TRBV3-1/TRBV3-2; cdr3_length: 15; d_call: TRBD2; clone_size: -; j_call: TRBJ2-1; cdr3_nt: TGTGCCAGCAGCCCAATAAGGCGGGGGGGGAATGAGCAGTTCTTC; cdr3_aa: CASSPIRRGGNEQFF
v_call: TRBV18; cdr3_length: 14; d_call: -; clone_size: -; j_call: TRBJ1-2; cdr3_nt: TGTGCCAGCTCACCCCTAATGTGGTTTTATGGCTACACCTTC; cdr3_aa: CASSPLMWFYGYTF
v_call: TRBV7-6; cdr3_length: 16; d_call: -; clone_size: -; j_call: TRBJ1-3; cdr3_nt: TGTGCCAGCAGCTTAGATCAGCTGATGGACTCAAACACCATATATTTT; cdr3_aa: CASSLDQLMDSNTIYF
v_call: TRBV4-2; cdr3_length: 18; d_call: TRBD2; clone_size: -; j_call: TRBJ2-1; cdr3_nt: TGTGCCAGCAGCCAAGAAGCGGGGGGAGCTTTTTCCTACAATGAGCAGTTCTTC; cdr3_aa: CASSQEAGGAFSYNEQFF
v_call: TRBV2; cdr3_length: 14; d_call: TRBD1; clone_size: -; j_call: TRBJ2-7; cdr3_nt: TGTGCCAGCAGTCAGACAGGGGGGTTCTACGAGCAGTACTTC; cdr3_aa: CASSQTGGFYEQYF
v_call: TRBV11-3; cdr3_length: 13; d_call: -; clone_size: -; j_call: TRBJ1-2; cdr3_nt: TGTGCCAGCAGCTTAATCAGGGGCTATGGCTACACCTTC; cdr3_aa: CASSLIRGYGYTF
v_call: TRBV12-5; cdr3_length: 15; d_call: -; clone_size: -; j_call: TRBJ1-4; cdr3_nt: TGTGCTAGTGCCCCTGACGGACATCGGAATGAAAAACTGTTTTTT; cdr3_aa: CASAPDGHRNEKLFF
v_call: TRBV19; cdr3_length: 12; d_call: -; clone_size: -; j_call: TRBJ1-1; cdr3_nt: TGTGCCAGCTATCGACCGGGAACTGAAGCTTTCTTT; cdr3_aa: CASYRPGTEAFF
v_call: TRBV2; cdr3_length: 14; d_call: -; clone_size: -; j_call: TRBJ2-5; cdr3_nt: TGTGCCAGCAGTGGGATGGGGCCCGGGGAGGCCCAGTACTTC; cdr3_aa: CASSGMGPGEAQYF
v_call: TRBV6-5; cdr3_length: 12; d_call: -; clone_size: -; j_call: TRBJ1-3; cdr3_nt: TGTGCCAGCCTAGGTACTGGAAACACCATATATTTT; cdr3_aa: CASLGTGNTIYF
v_call: TRBV5-4; cdr3_length: 16; d_call: TRBD2; clone_size: -; j_call: TRBJ2-2; cdr3_nt: TGTGCCAGCAGCACTGGCCGGGGGGGCTCGACCGGGGAGCTGTTTTTT; cdr3_aa: CASSTGRGGSTGELFF
v_call: TRBV5-1; cdr3_length: 14; d_call: TRBD1; clone_size: -; j_call: TRBJ2-7; cdr3_nt: TGCGCCAGCAGCTCGGGGGGACAGGGCTACGAGCAGTACTTC; cdr3_aa: CASSSGGQGYEQYF
v_call: TRBV2; cdr3_length: 14; d_call: TRBD1; clone_size: -; j_call: TRBJ1-2; cdr3_nt: TGTGCCAGCAGGGATATTACAGGGGTAGGTGGCTACACCTTC; cdr3_aa: CASRDITGVGGYTF
v_call: TRBV5-1; cdr3_length: 13; d_call: -; clone_size: -; j_call: TRBJ1-1; cdr3_nt: TGCGCCAGCAGAGGACAAATGAACACTGAAGCTTTCTTT; cdr3_aa: CASRGQMNTEAFF
v_call: TRBV3-1/TRBV3-2; cdr3_length: 17; d_call: -; clone_size: -; j_call: TRBJ2-2; cdr3_nt: TGTGCCAGCAGCTTTCAGACCGGGATTTGGAACACCGGGGAGCTGTTTTTT; cdr3_aa: CASSFQTGIWNTGELFF
v_call: TRBV5-1; cdr3_length: 18; d_call: TRBD1; clone_size: -; j_call: TRBJ2-4; cdr3_nt: TGCGCCAGCAGCTTCCGGACAGGGGGCTCCCTAGCCAAAAACATTCAGTACTTC; cdr3_aa: CASSFRTGGSLAKNIQYF
v_call: TRBV5-1; cdr3_length: 15; d_call: TRBD1; clone_size: -; j_call: TRBJ1-2; cdr3_nt: TGCGCCAGCAGCTTGGGGGGACAGGGATCACATGGCTACACCTTC; cdr3_aa: CASSLGGQGSHGYTF
v_call: TRBV4-1; cdr3_length: 14; d_call: -; clone_size: once; j_call: TRBJ2-5; cdr3_nt: TGCGCCAGCAGCCAGGCCAGGTTCCCGGAGACCCAGTACTTC; cdr3_aa: CASSQARFPETQYF
v_call: TRBV27; cdr3_length: 14; d_call: TRBD1; clone_size: -; j_call: TRBJ1-1; cdr3_nt: TGTGCCAGCAGTATTATGCCGGACAGGAGAGAAGCTTTCTTT; cdr3_aa: CASSIMPDRREAFF
v_call: TRBV6-6; cdr3_length: 16; d_call: -; clone_size: -; j_call: TRBJ1-4; cdr3_nt: TGTGCCAGCAGCCCTCCTTGGGACACATCTAATGAAAAACTGTTTTTT; cdr3_aa: CASSPPWDTSNEKLFF
v_call: TRBV15; cdr3_length: 15; d_call: -; clone_size: few; j_call: TRBJ2-2; cdr3_nt: TGTGCCACCAGCAGAGCGCGCGGGGCAGCCGGGGAGCTGTTTTTT; cdr3_aa: CATSRARGAAGELFF
v_call: TRBV3-1/TRBV3-2; cdr3_length: 15; d_call: -; clone_size: -; j_call: TRBJ1-2; cdr3_nt: TGTGCCAGCAGCGTTTTTGCGGGATCTCATTATGGCTACACCTTC; cdr3_aa: CASSVFAGSHYGYTF
v_call: TRBV7-9; cdr3_length: 16; d_call: TRBD1; clone_size: -; j_call: TRBJ2-6; cdr3_nt: TGTGCCAGCAGCTTATCTACAGGGGTCGGGGCCAACGTCCTGACTTTC; cdr3_aa: CASSLSTGVGANVLTF
v_call: TRBV5-4; cdr3_length: 15; d_call: TRBD2; clone_size: -; j_call: TRBJ2-3; cdr3_nt: TGTGCCAGCAGCTTTCGGGGGGGGGCCACAGATACGCAGTATTTT; cdr3_aa: CASSFRGGATDTQYF
v_call: TRBV6-2/TRBV6-3; cdr3_length: 15; d_call: TRBD2; clone_size: -; j_call: TRBJ2-3; cdr3_nt: TGTGCCAGCAGTTACTCTGGGGGGGGAGTAAATACGCAGTATTTT; cdr3_aa: CASSYSGGGVNTQYF
v_call: TRBV5-5; cdr3_length: 16; d_call: TRBD1; clone_size: -; j_call: TRBJ1-4; cdr3_nt: TGTGCCAGCAGCCCGACCCGGACAGGGGGAAATGAAAAACTGTTTTTT; cdr3_aa: CASSPTRTGGNEKLFF
v_call: TRBV11-3; cdr3_length: 17; d_call: -; clone_size: -; j_call: TRBJ2-6; cdr3_nt: TGTGCCAGCAGCTTAGTCGCAGGTTACTCTGGGGCCAACGTCCTGACTTTC; cdr3_aa: CASSLVAGYSGANVLTF
v_call: TRBV5-5; cdr3_length: 16; d_call: -; clone_size: -; j_call: TRBJ2-5; cdr3_nt: TGTGCCAGCAGCTTGAATCCCGGGGGATTCGGAGAGACCCAGTACTTC; cdr3_aa: CASSLNPGGFGETQYF